This T cell receptor (beta chain) stems from a study of T cells in Graves' hyperthyroidism and ophthalmopathy. This clonotype has just a few counts. Its cognate antigen is unknown. Study-wide findings and caveats: With a median lead of around 6.7 months before onset, the model predicted ophthalmopathy.

Disease lasting under 3 months, a NOSPECS grade of at least 4, and a Clinical Activity Score of at least 3 were features of the ophthalmopathy patients. The study excluded patients with uncontrolled infection, other autoimmune disease, pregnancy or lactation. Germline CDR1 reads ENHRY; CDR2 reads SYGVKD. V was shortened by 0 bases and J by 4 bases, with 6 bases between the two germline ends. The CDR3 is 13 residues long. Regions amplified from RNA transcripts were the TCR beta CDR3 regions. HTBI primers drove first-round RT-PCR of the TCR CDR3. TCRdb ran MiXCR on the multiplex PCR reads and lists one entry per CDR3 protein. The sample lists 490,000 or so distinct CDR3 sequences, approximately 23% occurring once.

The J gene is TRBJ1-2, the V gene TRBV10-3; D ambiguous. Sequenced material: blood. The clonotype was recovered from a woman aged 70 to 79 with Graves' ophthalmopathy. The DNA for the CDR3 is TGTGCCATCAGTGAGTCCCTCAGCTATGGCTACACCTTC. This codes for CAISESLSYGYTF.